The TCR beta chain described here comes from a study of T cells after yellow fever vaccination. Findings of the study overall: CD4 and CD8 compartments shared a small share of clonotypes.

A word on this clonotype: Its antigen is as yet unknown.

TCRdb re-analysed the 5' RACE reads in MiXCR, keeping a single row per CDR3 protein. The sample has 250,000 or so distinct CDR3 sequences; about 7% are singletons. The CDR3 totals 13 residues. Trimming shortened V by 3 bases and J by 0 bases, and 5 bases separated the two germline ends. Germline CDR1 and CDR2: DFQATT and SNEGSKA (reference sequence). This TCR was sampled from a young man who received the YFV17D yellow fever vaccine. The sample consisted of CD4+ T cells sorted from PBMCs, taken 15 days after the yellow fever booster vaccination. The V and J genes are TRBV20-1 and TRBJ2-2; no reliable D call. This CDR3 reads CSASDANTGELFF. CDR3 nucleotides: TGCAGTGCTAGCGACGCGAACACCGGGGAGCTGTTTTTT.